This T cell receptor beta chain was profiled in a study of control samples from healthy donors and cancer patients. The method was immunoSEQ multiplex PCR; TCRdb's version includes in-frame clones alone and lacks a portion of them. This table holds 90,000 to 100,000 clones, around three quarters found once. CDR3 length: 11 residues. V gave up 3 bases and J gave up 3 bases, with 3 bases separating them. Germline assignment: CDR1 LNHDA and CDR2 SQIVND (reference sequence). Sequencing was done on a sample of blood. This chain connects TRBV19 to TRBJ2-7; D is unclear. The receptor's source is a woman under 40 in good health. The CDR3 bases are TGTGCCAGTAGTATCCACTACGAGCAGTACTTC. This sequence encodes CASSIHYEQYF.